One sample yielded the 16 T cell receptor beta chains listed below, sequenced in a study of lymphopenia after photon versus proton radiotherapy. Profiled with immunoSEQ multiplex PCR; TCRdb holds only in-frame clones, not every one. Of 35,000 to 40,000 clones listed, more than 75% are singletons. Here the sequenced sample was peripheral blood, taken from a patient treated with photon-based radiotherapy. These receptors originate from a man over 45 with gastric cancer.

V is TRBV28 and J is TRBJ2-7; D perhaps matches TRBD1 (6 bases). V was pared by 6 bases and J by 6 bases, with 12 bases between. Germline V gene data show CDR1 as MDHEN and CDR2 as SYDVKM. The CDR3 runs 12 residues. The CDR3 nucleotides read TGTGCCAGCAGCACCGGACAGTTCGAGCAGTACTTC. Translating gives CASSTGQFEQYF.

The chain carries TRBV19 and TRBJ2-1; 13 positions agree with TRBD2. Germline V gene sequence: CDR1 LNHDA, CDR2 SQIVND (reference sequence). J was trimmed by 7 bases and V by 5 bases; bases with no gene match: 5. The CDR3 is 15 amino acids. The CDR3 region has the DNA TGTGCCAGTAGTCCACTAGCGGGAGGGCCAAATGAGCAGTTCTTC. Its protein product is CASSPLAGGPNEQFF. The full variable domain, rest sourced from reference TRBV19 and TRBJ2-1, is DGGITQSPKYLFRKEGQNVTLSCEQNLNHDAMYWYRQDPGQGLRLIYYSQIVNDFQKGDIAEGYSVSREKKESFPLTVTSAQKNPTAFYLCASSPLAGGPNEQFFGPGTRLTVL.

This clone was recorded only once. This chain joins TRBV6-1 and TRBJ2-1, with TRBD2 matching 9 bases. V lost 4 bases and J lost 2; bases outside the gene matches: 6. CDR3 size: 16 residues. Germline CDR1 MNHNS, CDR2 SASEGT. The CDR3 DNA reads as TGTGCCAGCAGTGTAATTAGCGGGAGCCCCTACAATGAGCAGTTCTTC. Translated: CASSVISGSPYNEQFF.

The V call is TRBV28, the J call TRBJ2-5; 7 bases line up with TRBD1. Germline CDR1 is MDHEN and CDR2 is SYDVKM. Losses at the gene ends were 7 bases for V and 1 base for J; bases not matched to a gene: 3. The CDR3 spans 13 residues. CDR3 nucleotide sequence: TGTGCCAGCAACGGACAGGTCCAAGAGACCCAGTACTTC. Protein: CASNGQVQETQYF.

This rearrangement joins TRBV28 to TRBJ1-4; D is undetermined. This CDR3 spans 11 amino acids. Germline CDR1 is MDHEN and CDR2 is SYDVKM. V dropped 7 bases and J dropped 5 bases, with 5 bases sitting between them. DNA of the CDR3: TGTGCCAGCACCGTGAATGAAAAACTGTTTTTT. This gives the protein CASTVNEKLFF. Filled out from reference TRBV28 and TRBJ1-4, the complete variable domain reads DVKVTQSSRYLVKRTGEKVFLECVQDMDHENMFWYRQDPGLGLRLIYFSYDVKMKEKGDIPEGYSVSREKKERFSLILESASTNQTSMYLCASTVNEKLFFGSGTQLSVL.

The chain uses TRBV16 and TRBJ2-7; 8 positions match TRBD2. The CDR3 has 14 residues. Germline CDR1 KGHSY, CDR2 FQNENV. With V trimmed by 6 bases and J by 5 bases, 9 bases remained unmatched. The CDR3 here is CASRPRGGWHEQYF. For the CDR3, the DNA is TGTGCCAGCAGACCTCGGGGGGGCTGGCACGAGCAGTACTTC.

The chain couples TRBV7-2 to TRBJ2-5; D might be TRBD2 (6 bases). The CDR3 consists of 16 residues. V lost 5 bases and J lost 5, with 21 bases in between. Germline V lookup: CDR1 SGHTA, CDR2 FQGNSA. CDR3 sequence: CASSVRDFPGEETQYF. In DNA, the CDR3 is TGTGCCAGCAGCGTCAGGGACTTCCCGGGGGAGGAGACCCAGTACTTC.

The chain couples TRBV9 to TRBJ1-4; unclear D gene. Trimming took 3 bases from V and 4 from J, leaving 13 bases between them. Germline V CDR1 and CDR2: SGDLS, YYNGEE. This CDR3 has 15 residues. CDR3 sequence: CASSATGNNNEKLFF. CDR3 sequence (DNA): TGTGCCAGCAGCGCGACTGGGAATAATAATGAAAAACTGTTTTTT.

In DNA, the CDR3 is TGTGCCTGGAGTGTAGAGGAGCAGCCCCAGCATTTT. It is translated as CAWSVEEQPQHF. This sequence joins TRBV30 and TRBJ1-5; D uncertain. Trimming took off 0 bases at V and 7 bases at J, with 7 bases between the two ends. This CDR3 comprises 12 residues. Germline V gene sequence: CDR1 GTSNPN, CDR2 SVGIG (reference sequence).

The rearrangement joins TRBV5-1 to TRBJ2-5, with D uncertain. The germline CDR1 and CDR2 sequences are SGHRS and YFSETQ. V was clipped by 1 base and J by 5 bases, with 12 bases between them. The CDR3 totals 14 residues. The CDR3 DNA reads TGCGCCAGCAGCTTGTCGGGCCAAGGGGAGACCCAGTACTTC. It encodes CASSLSGQGETQYF.

The V call is TRBV2, the J call TRBJ2-3; maybe TRBD2 (5 bases). This CDR3 comprises 13 residues. Per the germline V gene, CDR1 is SNHLY and CDR2 is FYNNEI. Trimming removed 4 bases from V and 5 bases from J, with 10 bases in between. For the CDR3, the DNA is TGTGCCAGCAGTGGGTTTGAGGGAGATACGCAGTATTTT. Its protein is CASSGFEGDTQYF. The full variable domain, completed using reference TRBV2 and TRBJ2-3, is EPEVTQTPSHQVTQMGQEVILRCVPISNHLYFYWYRQILGQKVEFLVSFYNNEISEKSEIFDDQFSVERPDGSNFTLKIRSTKLEDSAMYFCASSGFEGDTQYFGPGTRLTVL.

This clone was detected only once. The chain recombines TRBV2 with TRBJ2-6; tentatively, D is TRBD1 or TRBD2 (5 bases each). This CDR3 is built from 13 residues. Germline CDR1 is SNHLY and CDR2 is FYNNEI. Trimming removed 8 bases at V and 4 bases at J, with 9 bases between. The CDR3 sequence: CASGTNGANVLTF. The CDR3 DNA follows: TGTGCCAGCGGGACGAACGGGGCCAACGTCCTGACTTTC.

This chain links TRBV5-4 with TRBJ1-1, with D uncertain. V gave up 5 bases and J gave up 0 bases, with 5 bases separating them. Germline assignment: CDR1 SGHNT and CDR2 YYREEE (reference sequence). The CDR3 loop spans 12 amino acids. The CDR3, as DNA: TGTGCCAGCAGGGCCCTGAACACTGAAGCTTTCTTT. Amino acids: CASRALNTEAFF.

The genes are TRBV11-2 and TRBJ2-5, with 7 positions matching TRBD2. Germline-derived CDR1 and CDR2 are SGHAT and FQNNGV. The CDR3 is made up of 16 amino acids. Trimming took 1 base from V and 4 from J; bases not matched to a gene: 9. CDR3 sequence: CASSLVGGSGLETQYF. CDR3 nucleotide sequence: TGTGCCAGCAGCTTAGTAGGCGGGAGCGGGTTAGAGACCCAGTACTTC. Filled out from reference TRBV11-2 and TRBJ2-5, the complete variable domain reads EAGVAQSPRYKIIEKRQSVAFWCNPISGHATLYWYQQILGQGPKLLIQFQNNGVVDDSQLPKDRFSAERLKGVDSTLKIQPAKLEDSAVYLCASSLVGGSGLETQYFGPGTRLLVL.

The V and J genes are TRBV7-8 and TRBJ2-7; D is unclear. The CDR3 extends over 11 amino acids. The germline V and J ends were trimmed by 5 bases and 4 bases, with 6 bases remaining between them. Germline CDR1 and CDR2: SGHVS and FQNEAQ. CDR3 protein: CASSKEYEQYF. The CDR3 nucleotides read TGTGCCAGCAGCAAAGAGTACGAGCAGTACTTC.

This clone appeared a few times. The chain has TRBV7-2 and TRBJ2-1, with 14 bases that match TRBD2. Trimming at V came to 5 bases and at J to 9 bases, leaving 3 bases not matched to a gene. This CDR3 region has 14 residues. Germline CDR1 reads SGHTA; CDR2 reads FQGNSA. The CDR3 region is CASSTGLAGGEQFF. Written as DNA, the CDR3 is TGTGCCAGCAGCACCGGACTAGCGGGAGGTGAGCAGTTCTTC.